The text below deals with one T cell receptor (beta chain). With V trimmed by 0 bases and J by 6 bases, 5 bases remained unmatched. Germline CDR1 reads LNHDA; CDR2 reads SQIVND (reference sequence). The CDR3 contains 16 residues. This specimen belongs to a study of blood T cell repertoires in COVID-19. Study-wide context: T cells, B-cell-depleted T cells, or PBMCs provided the cDNA or gDNA that served as material.

In the authors' methods: Scientists estimated how many nucleated cells there were by amplifying reference gene primers. Generated by immunoSEQ multiplex PCR, the TCRdb table keeps only in-frame clones and is missing some. The DNA gave D and trimming, while V, J and clone size come from that table. The table records about 220,000 clones, 70% to 90% of them present only once. This sequence joins TRBV19 and TRBJ1-2, with 12 bases identical to TRBD1. The source is a human donor in a cohort sampled during active COVID-19. Sequencing was performed on peripheral blood. Here the CDR3 reads CASSIDGTGGIDGYTF. The CDR3 region has the DNA TGTGCCAGTAGTATAGACGGGACAGGGGGCATCGATGGCTACACCTTC.